Below, one T cell receptor (beta chain) is given with its context. This sample is drawn from a study of identifying expanded T cells in peripheral blood. Unmatched junction bases numbered 10, after V lost 0 bases and J lost 14 bases. Germline V gives CDR1 SGHRS, CDR2 YFSETQ. CDR3 length: 13 residues. Assay: immunoSEQ multiplex PCR; the TCRdb copy retains only in-frame clones and omits some. The sample yields under 110,000 clones, around nine tenths seen once. This clonotype was sampled from a person between 18 and 75 years old in good health. The J gene is TRBJ1-1, the V gene TRBV5-1; TRBD1 agrees at 7 bases. Input material: blood. The CDR3 DNA follows: TGCGCCAGCAGCTTGGGAAGTTCGACAGGGACCTTCTTT. It yields the protein CASSLGSSTGTFF.